The entry below describes one T cell receptor (beta chain). Its antigen target is currently unknown. No much larger clone exists at a distance of one base, and base qualities are not known. This sample stems from a study of T-cell reconstitution after alpha-beta-depleted transplantation in children (dated by TCRdb to 2015 to 2016). A note on the overall study: Using TCR repertoire profiling, the study followed T-cell immune reconstitution in a quantitative way in children after TCRalphabeta/CD19-depleted allogeneic hematopoietic cell transplantation.

To prepare the library, PCR was applied. TCRdb names Illumina HiSeq 2500 as the instrument used. To normalize quantification of the TCRbeta repertoire, the TCR libraries were built with molecular barcoding that relied on unique molecular identifiers. Using fastp trimming at Q25 and MiXCR clonotype assembly, TCRdb reanalyzed the public sequencing data and kept in-frame beta chains. Rows merge per CDR3 protein into single entries with the most common DNA and genes. This sample lists some 600,000 distinct CDR3 sequences; roughly 13% were detected once. Clones ranked in the top ten supply about 2.2% of the sample. Read against the paper, the sample's treatment or condition label means: allogeneic hematopoietic cell transplantation with graft depleted of TCRalphabeta T cells and CD19 B cells. The children who served as transplant recipients had been given grafts of TCRalphabeta/CD19-depleted allogeneic hematopoietic cells.

Broader findings and caveats from the paper: The high TCRbeta diversity at day 60 in some patients was ascribed to recipient T cells and intrathymic progenitors that had survived conditioning. The frequencies of hyperexpanded clones fell over the following months, and after one year, T-cell counts and TCRbeta diversity were mostly attributed to newly produced T cells. About two months after transplant, the apparently early recovery of alphabetaT-cell counts reportedly depended on just several hundred clones that had expanded rapidly and came from non-depleted graft cells.

For this chain, trimming is 0 bases at the V end and 2 bases at the J end, and the number of junction bases without a gene match is 10. The CDR3 starts with the cysteine, ends with the phenylalanine, and has 17 residues. The kept DNA is CDR3 alone, 51 bases in frame from the first base. Taken from the germline V gene (reference sequence), the CDR1 and CDR2 loops are DFQATT and SNEGSKA. Here the sequenced sample was PBMCs, mostly from graft donor cells, taken 360 days after TCRalphabeta/CD19-depleted stem cell transplant. The clonotype comes from a male patient aged 10 to 17 who had a stem cell transplant for acute myeloid leukemia, so the T cells may come from the graft donor. The chain was built from TRBV20-1 and TRBJ2-7; 10 bases in the middle match TRBD2. The sequence in DNA is TGCAGTGCTAGAGATCGGTCGGGGAGCGGGAGGGCCTACGAGCAGTACTTC. It encodes CSARDRSGSGRAYEQYF.